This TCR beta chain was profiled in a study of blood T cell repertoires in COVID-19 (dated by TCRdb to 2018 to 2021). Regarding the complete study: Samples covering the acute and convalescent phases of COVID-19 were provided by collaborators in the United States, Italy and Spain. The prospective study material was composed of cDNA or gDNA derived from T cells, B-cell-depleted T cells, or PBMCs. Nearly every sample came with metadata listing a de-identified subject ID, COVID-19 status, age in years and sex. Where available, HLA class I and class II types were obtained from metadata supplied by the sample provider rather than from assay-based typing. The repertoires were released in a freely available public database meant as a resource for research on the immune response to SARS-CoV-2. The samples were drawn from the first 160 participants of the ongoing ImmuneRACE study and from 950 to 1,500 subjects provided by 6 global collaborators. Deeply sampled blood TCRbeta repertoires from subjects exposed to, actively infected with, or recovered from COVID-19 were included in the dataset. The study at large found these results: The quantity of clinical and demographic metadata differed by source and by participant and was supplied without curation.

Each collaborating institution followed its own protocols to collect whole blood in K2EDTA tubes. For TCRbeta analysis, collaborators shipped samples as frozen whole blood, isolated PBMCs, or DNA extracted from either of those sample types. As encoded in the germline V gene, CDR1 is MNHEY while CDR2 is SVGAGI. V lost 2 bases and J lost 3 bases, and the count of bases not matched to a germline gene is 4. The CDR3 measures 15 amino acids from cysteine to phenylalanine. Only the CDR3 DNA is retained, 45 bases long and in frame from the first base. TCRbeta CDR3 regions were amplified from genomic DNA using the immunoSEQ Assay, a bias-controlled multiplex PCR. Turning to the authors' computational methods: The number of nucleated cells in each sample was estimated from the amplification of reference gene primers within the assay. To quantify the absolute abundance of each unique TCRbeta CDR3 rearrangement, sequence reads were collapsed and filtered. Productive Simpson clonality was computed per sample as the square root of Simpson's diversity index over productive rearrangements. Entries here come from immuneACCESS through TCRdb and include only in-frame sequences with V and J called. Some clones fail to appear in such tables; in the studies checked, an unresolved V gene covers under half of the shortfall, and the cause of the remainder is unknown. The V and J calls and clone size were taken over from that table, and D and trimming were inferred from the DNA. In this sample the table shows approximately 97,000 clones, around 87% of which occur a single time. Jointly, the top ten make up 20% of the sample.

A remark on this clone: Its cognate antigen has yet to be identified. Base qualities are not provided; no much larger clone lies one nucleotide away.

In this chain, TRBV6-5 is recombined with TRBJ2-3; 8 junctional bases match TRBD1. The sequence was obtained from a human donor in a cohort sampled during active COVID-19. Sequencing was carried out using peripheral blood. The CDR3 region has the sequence CASSYNDRGTDTQYF. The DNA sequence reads TGTGCCAGCAGTTACAACGACAGGGGAACAGATACGCAGTATTTT.